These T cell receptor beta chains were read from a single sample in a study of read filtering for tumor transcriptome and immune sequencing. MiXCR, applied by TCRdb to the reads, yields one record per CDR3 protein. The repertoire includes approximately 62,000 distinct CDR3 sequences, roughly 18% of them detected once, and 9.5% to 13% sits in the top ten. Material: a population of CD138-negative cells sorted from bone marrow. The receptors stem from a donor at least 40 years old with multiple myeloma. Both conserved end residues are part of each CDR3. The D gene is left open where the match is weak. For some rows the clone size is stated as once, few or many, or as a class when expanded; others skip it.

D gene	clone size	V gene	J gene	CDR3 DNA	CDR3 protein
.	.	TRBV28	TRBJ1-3	TGTGCCAGCAATCCCAGCACCTCTGGAAACACCATATATTTT	CASNPSTSGNTIYF
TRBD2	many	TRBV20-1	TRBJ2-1	TGCAGTGCTAGAGATCCCTCTTGGGGCGGGAGGTCGGAGGGAAGCGGGTATGAGCAGTTCTTC	CSARDPSWGGRSEGSGYEQFF
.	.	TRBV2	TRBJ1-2	TGTGCCAGCAGCGAGGGGTCCTATGGCTACACCTTC	CASSEGSYGYTF
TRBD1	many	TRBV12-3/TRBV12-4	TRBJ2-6	TGTGCCAGCAGTTCGCCGGGACAGGCCTTTCCTGGGGCCAACGTCCTGACTTTC	CASSSPGQAFPGANVLTF
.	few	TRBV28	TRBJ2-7	TGTGCCAGCAGTTTTGAACAGGCCTACGAGCAGTACTTC	CASSFEQAYEQYF
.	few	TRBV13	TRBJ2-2	TGTGCCAGCAGCTGGGGTACGAACACCGGGGAGCTGTTTTTT	CASSWGTNTGELFF
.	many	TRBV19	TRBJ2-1	TGTGCCAGTAGTATTTCTGGGCCGATGACAGAAGAGCAGTTCTTC	CASSISGPMTEEQFF
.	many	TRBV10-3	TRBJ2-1	TGTGCCATCAGTGAGTTCACGGGCCCGAACAATGAGCAGTTCTTC	CAISEFTGPNNEQFF
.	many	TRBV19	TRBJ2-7	TGTGCCAGTAGTGCCGCGGGGCCAAGTTACGAGCAGTACTTC	CASSAAGPSYEQYF
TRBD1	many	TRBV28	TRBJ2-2	TGTGCCAGCAGACCGGACAGGTCAACCAGGGACACCGGGGAGCTGTTTTTT	CASRPDRSTRDTGELFF
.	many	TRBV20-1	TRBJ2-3	TGCAGTGCTAGAGGGGTTCTAGTCGGGAGTTCGGATACGCAGTATTTT	CSARGVLVGSSDTQYF
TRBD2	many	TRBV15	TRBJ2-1	TGTGCCACCAGCGGGACTAGCGGGGGTCAAGACAATGAGCAGTTCTTC	CATSGTSGGQDNEQFF
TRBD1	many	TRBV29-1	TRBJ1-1	TGCAGCGTGCGACGGGACAGGGTAAACCCTGAAGCTTTCTTT	CSVRRDRVNPEAFF
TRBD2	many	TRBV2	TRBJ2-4	TGTGCCAGCGGCCGCTCCGCTAGCGGAAACATTCAGTACTTC	CASGRSASGNIQYF
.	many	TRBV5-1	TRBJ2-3	TGCGCCAGCCGACAGGAAGGGGTGGGCACAGATACGCAGTATTTT	CASRQEGVGTDTQYF
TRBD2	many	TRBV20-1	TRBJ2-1	TGCAGTGCTAGAGAGAAAAGCGGGAGGGCCTACAATGAGCAGTTCTTC	CSAREKSGRAYNEQFF
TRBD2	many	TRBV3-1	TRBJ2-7	TGTGCCAGCAGCCAAGTAGGTGGGAGGGCCGAGATCGAGCAGTACTTC	CASSQVGGRAEIEQYF
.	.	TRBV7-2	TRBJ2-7	TGTGCCAGCAGCGGAAATACAGGGCCCTCCTACGAGCAGTACTTC	CASSGNTGPSYEQYF
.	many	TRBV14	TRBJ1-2	TGTGCCAGCAGCAACAGTGCATCAGTTTATGGCTACACCTTC	CASSNSASVYGYTF
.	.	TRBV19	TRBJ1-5	TGTGCCAGTAGTATATTTTCGTCCGAAAATCAGCCCCAGCATTTT	CASSIFSSENQPQHF
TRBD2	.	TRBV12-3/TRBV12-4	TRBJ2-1	TGTGCCGGCAGCACTAGCGGGGGGGCTGGGGAGCAGTCCTTC	CAGSTSGGAGEQSF
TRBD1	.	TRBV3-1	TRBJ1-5	TGTGCCAGCAGCCAAGCTGGGACAGGGAGAAATCAGCCCCAGCATTTT	CASSQAGTGRNQPQHF
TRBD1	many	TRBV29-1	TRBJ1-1	TGCAGCGCAAACAGGGGAGCTTCGAACACTGAAGCTTTCTTT	CSANRGASNTEAFF
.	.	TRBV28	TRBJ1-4	TGTGCCAGCGGTAAGGGTTCCCGTAATGAAGAACTGTTTTTT	CASGKGSRNEELFF
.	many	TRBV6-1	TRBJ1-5	TGTGCCAGCAGTGACCGGGAGGGCAGACGACAGCCCCAGCATTTT	CASSDREGRRQPQHF